This T cell receptor (beta chain) derives from a study of control samples from healthy donors and cancer patients. Trimming took 2 bases from V and 1 from J, leaving 5 bases between them. The germline gives CDR1 WNHNN, CDR2 SYGVQD (reference sequence). The CDR3 contains 13 residues. The data were produced by immunoSEQ multiplex PCR, yet TCRdb's version contains in-frame clones alone and is incomplete. The data hold 150,000 to 200,000 clones, with 91% observed a single time. The sample taken for sequencing was blood. This sequence originates from a woman aged 35 to 49 in good health. V gene TRBV10-1 combines with J gene TRBJ1-1; D remains unclear. The CDR3 region has the DNA TGCGCCAGCAGTGAGGACTCGAACACTGAAGCTTTCTTT. Translating gives CASSEDSNTEAFF.